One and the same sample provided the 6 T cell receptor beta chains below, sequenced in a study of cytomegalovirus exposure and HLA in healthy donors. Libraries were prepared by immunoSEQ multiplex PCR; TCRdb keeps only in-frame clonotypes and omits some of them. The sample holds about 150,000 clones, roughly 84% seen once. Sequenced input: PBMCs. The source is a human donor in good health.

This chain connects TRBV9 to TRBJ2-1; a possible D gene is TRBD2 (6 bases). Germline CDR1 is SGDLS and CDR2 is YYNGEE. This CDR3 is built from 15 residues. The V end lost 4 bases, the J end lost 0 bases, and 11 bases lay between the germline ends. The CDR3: CASSPAGSSYNEQFF. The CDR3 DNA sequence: TGTGCCAGCAGCCCCGCGGGGAGCTCCTACAATGAGCAGTTCTTC.

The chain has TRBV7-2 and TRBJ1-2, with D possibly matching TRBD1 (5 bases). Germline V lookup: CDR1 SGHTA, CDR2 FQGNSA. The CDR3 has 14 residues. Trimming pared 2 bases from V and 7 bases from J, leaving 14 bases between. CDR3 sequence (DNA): TGTGCCAGCAGCTTAACGCGGCAGGGTGGTGGCTACACCTTC. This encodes CASSLTRQGGGYTF.

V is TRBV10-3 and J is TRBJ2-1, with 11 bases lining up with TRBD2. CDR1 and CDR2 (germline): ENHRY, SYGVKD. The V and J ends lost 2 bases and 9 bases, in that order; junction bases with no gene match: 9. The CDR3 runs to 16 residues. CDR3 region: CAISETSGTSGSEQFF. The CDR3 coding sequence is TGTGCCATCAGTGAGACGTCCGGGACTAGCGGTAGTGAGCAGTTCTTC.

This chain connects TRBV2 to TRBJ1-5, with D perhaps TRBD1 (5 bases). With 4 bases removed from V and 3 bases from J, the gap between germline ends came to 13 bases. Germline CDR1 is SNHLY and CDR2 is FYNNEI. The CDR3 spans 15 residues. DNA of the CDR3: TGTGCCAGCAGTGTCGATGGGGCACACAATCAGCCCCAGCATTTT. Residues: CASSVDGAHNQPQHF. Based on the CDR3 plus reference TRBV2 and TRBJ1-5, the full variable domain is EPEVTQTPSHQVTQMGQEVILRCVPISNHLYFYWYRQILGQKVEFLVSFYNNEISEKSEIFDDQFSVERPDGSNFTLKIRSTKLEDSAMYFCASSVDGAHNQPQHFGDGTRLSIL.

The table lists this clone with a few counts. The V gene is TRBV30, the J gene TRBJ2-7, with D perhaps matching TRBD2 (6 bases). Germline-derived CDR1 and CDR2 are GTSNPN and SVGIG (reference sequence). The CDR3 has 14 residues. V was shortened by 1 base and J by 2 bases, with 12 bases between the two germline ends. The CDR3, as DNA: TGTGCCTGGAGTGCCGGGACTGTCACCTACGAGCAGTACTTC. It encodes CAWSAGTVTYEQYF.

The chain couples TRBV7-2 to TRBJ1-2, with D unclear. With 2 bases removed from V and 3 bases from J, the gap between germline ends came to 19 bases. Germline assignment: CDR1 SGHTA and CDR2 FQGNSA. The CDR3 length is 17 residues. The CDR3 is CASSLYGTAQDHYGYTF. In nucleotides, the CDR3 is TGTGCCAGCAGCTTATATGGCACAGCACAAGATCACTATGGCTACACCTTC.